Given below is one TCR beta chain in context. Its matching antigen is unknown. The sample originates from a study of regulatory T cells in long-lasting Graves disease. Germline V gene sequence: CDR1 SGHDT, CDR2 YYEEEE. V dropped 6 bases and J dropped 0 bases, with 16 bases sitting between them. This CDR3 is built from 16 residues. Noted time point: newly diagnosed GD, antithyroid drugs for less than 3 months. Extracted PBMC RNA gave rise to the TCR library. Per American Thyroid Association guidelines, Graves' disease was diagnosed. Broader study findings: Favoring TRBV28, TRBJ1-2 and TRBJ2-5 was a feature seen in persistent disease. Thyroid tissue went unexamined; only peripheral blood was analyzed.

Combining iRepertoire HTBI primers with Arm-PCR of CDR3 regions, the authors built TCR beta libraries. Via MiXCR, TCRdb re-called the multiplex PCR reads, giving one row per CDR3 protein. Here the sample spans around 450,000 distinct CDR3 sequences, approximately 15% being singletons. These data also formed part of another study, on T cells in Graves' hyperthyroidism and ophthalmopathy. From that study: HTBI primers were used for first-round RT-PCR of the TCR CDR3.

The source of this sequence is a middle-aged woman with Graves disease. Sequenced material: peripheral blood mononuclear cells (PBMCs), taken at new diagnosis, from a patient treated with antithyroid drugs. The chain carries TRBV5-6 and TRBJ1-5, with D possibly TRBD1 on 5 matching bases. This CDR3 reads CASKWGGGNSNQPQHF. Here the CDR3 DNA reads TGTGCCAGCAAGTGGGGCGGTGGGAATAGCAATCAGCCCCAGCATTTT. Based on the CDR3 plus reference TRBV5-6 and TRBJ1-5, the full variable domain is DAGVTQSPTHLIKTRGQQVTLRCSPKSGHDTVSWYQQALGQGPQFIFQYYEEEERQRGNFPDRFSGHQFPNYSSELNVNALLLGDSALYLCASKWGGGNSNQPQHFGDGTRLSIL.